This T cell receptor beta chain comes out of a study of Ad26.COV2.S vaccination and SARS-CoV-2 variants. CDR3 size: 14 residues. With 4 bases clipped from V and 5 bases from J, the junction kept 5 bases outside the gene matches. Germline CDR1 and CDR2: SGHNT and YYREEE (reference sequence). Treatment of the sample: over 15 received Ad26.COV2.S at low or high dose, single or two shots; 5 received placebo; per-sample allocation not given. Day 63 following the first vaccine or placebo injection was when the samples were taken. The repertoire was sequenced with immunoSEQ multiplex PCR; TCRdb's copy has only in-frame clones and lacks some. The data contain around 450,000 clones, approximately 90% of them singletons.

This sequence was found in a person between 18 and 60 years old who received the Ad26.COV2.S COVID-19 vaccine or a placebo. The sample was peripheral blood, taken in a trial of Ad26.COV2.S vaccine versus placebo. This chain uses TRBV5-4 with TRBJ2-1, with 8 bases identical to TRBD2. The CDR3 loop reads CASSPTAGDNEQFF. The DNA of the CDR3 is TGTGCCAGCAGCCCCACAGCGGGGGACAATGAGCAGTTCTTC. Drawing the rest from reference TRBV5-4 and TRBJ2-1, the complete variable domain is ETGVTQSPTHLIKTRGQQVTLRCSSQSGHNTVSWYQQALGQGPQFIFQYYREEENGRGNFPPRFSGLQFPNYSSELNVNALELDDSALYLCASSPTAGDNEQFFGPGTRLTVL.